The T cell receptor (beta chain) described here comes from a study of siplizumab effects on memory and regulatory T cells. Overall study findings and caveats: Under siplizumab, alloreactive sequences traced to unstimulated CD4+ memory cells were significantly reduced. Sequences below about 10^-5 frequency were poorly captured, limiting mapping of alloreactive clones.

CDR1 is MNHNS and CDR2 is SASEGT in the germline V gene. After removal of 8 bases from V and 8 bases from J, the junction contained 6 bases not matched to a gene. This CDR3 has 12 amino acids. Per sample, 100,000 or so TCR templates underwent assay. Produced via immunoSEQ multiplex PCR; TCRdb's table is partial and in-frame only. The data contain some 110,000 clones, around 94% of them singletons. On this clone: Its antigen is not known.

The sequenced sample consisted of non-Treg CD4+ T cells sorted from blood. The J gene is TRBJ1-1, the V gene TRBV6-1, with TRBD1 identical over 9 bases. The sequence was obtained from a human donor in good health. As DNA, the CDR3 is TGTGCCAGCGAACAGGGGGCGCGGGAAGCTTTCTTT. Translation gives CASEQGAREAFF.